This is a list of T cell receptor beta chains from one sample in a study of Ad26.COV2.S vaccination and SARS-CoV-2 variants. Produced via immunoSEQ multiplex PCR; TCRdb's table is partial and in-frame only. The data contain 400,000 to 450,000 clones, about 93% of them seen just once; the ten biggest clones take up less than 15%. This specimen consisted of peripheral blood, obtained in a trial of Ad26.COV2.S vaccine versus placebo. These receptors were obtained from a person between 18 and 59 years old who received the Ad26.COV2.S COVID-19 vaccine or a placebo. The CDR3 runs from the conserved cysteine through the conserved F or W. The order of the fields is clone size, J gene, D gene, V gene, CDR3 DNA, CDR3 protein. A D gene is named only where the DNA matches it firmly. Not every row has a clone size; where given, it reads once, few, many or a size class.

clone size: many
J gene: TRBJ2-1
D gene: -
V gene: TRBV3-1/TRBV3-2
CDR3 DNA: TGTGCCAGCAGCCCCCTCTGGACAACCTCCTACAATGAGCAGTTCTTC
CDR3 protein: CASSPLWTTSYNEQFF

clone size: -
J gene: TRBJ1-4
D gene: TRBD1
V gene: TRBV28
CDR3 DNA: TGTGCCAGCAGTGCCGGGACAGGAAATAATGAAAAACTGTTTTTT
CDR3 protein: CASSAGTGNNEKLFF

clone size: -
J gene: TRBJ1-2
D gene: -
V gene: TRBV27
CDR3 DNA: TGTGCCAGCAGTTCTCTCGGGACATATGACTATGGCTACACCTTC
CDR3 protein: CASSSLGTYDYGYTF

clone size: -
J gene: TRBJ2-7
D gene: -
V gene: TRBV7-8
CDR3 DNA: TGTGCCAGCAGCGACCCCCTATCCTACGAGCAGTACTTC
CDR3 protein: CASSDPLSYEQYF

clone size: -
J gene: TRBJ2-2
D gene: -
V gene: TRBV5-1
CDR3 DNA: TGCGCCAGCAGCTTCGCGGGGGCCGCCGGGGAGCTGTTTTTT
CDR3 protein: CASSFAGAAGELFF

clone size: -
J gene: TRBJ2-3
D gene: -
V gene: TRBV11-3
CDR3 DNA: TGTGCCAGCAGCCCGGGACGGAGCACAGATACGCAGTATTTT
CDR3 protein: CASSPGRSTDTQYF

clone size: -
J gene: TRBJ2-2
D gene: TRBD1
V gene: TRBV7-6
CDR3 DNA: TGTGCCAGCAGCTCGACAGGGGGGAACACCGGGGAGCTGTTTTTT
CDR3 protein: CASSSTGGNTGELFF

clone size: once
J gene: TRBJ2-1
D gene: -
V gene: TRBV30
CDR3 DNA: TGTGCCTGGAGTGAAGGGGGTGGTGGGAATGAGCAGTTCTTC
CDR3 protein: CAWSEGGGGNEQFF

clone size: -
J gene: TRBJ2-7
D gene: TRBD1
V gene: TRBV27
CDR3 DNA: TGTGCCAGCAGCCGGACAGGGAGATTCAACGAGCAGTACTTC
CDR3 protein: CASSRTGRFNEQYF

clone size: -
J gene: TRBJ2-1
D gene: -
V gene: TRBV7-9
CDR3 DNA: TGTGCCAGCAGCGAACTAGGGGGAAGCTCCTACAATGAGCAGTTCTTC
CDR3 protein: CASSELGGSSYNEQFF

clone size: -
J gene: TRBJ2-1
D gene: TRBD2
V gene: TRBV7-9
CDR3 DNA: TGTGCCAGCAGCCTACTAGCGGGAGCTTACAATGAGCAGTTCTTC
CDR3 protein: CASSLLAGAYNEQFF

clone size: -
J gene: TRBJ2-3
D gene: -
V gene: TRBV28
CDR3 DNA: TGTGCCAGCAGTTACCCAGGGGCAGGGGATACGCAGTATTTT
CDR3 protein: CASSYPGAGDTQYF

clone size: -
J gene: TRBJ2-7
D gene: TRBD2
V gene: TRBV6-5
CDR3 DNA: TGTGCCAGCAGTAGACTAGCGGGGGACTACGAGCAGTACTTC
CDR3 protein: CASSRLAGDYEQYF

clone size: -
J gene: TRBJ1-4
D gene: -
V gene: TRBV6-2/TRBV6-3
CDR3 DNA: TGTGCCAGCAGCAACCGCCCGTTTTCAACTAATGAAAAACTGTTTTTT
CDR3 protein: CASSNRPFSTNEKLFF

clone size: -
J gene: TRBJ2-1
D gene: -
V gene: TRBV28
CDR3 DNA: TGTGCCAGCAGTCTTACACCGGGGCCATGGAATGAGCAGTTCTTC
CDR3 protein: CASSLTPGPWNEQFF

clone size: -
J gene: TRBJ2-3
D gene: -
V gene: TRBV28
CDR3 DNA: TGTGCCAGCAGTTTAGGGAGGCGGACAGATACGCAGTATTTT
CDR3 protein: CASSLGRRTDTQYF

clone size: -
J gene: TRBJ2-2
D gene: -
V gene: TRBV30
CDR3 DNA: TGTGCCTGGAGAGGGTTAGCAGGGGTGACCGGGGAGCTGTTTTTT
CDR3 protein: CAWRGLAGVTGELFF

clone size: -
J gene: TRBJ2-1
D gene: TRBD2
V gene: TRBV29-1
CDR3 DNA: TGCAGCGTTGTGGTTCAGCGGGGGGGCAATGAGCAGTTCTTC
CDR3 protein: CSVVVQRGGNEQFF

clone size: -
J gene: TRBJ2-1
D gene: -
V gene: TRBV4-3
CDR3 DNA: TGCGCCAGCAGCCAAGATTACGCTTCCTACAATGAGCAGTTCTTC
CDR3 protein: CASSQDYASYNEQFF

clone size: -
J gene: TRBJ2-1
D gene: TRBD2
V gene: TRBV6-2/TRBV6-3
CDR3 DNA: TGTGCCAGCAGCTTGAGCGGGACTCTCTACAATGAGCAGTTCTTC
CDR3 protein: CASSLSGTLYNEQFF

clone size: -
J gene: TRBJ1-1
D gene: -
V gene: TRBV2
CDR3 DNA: TGTGCCAGCAGTGAATGGCAGGGTGCGAACACTGAAGCTTTCTTT
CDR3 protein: CASSEWQGANTEAFF

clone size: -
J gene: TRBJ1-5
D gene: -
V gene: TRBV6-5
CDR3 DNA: TGTGCCAGCAGCGAGACCCCCGAAGGGCCCCAGCATTTT
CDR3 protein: CASSETPEGPQHF

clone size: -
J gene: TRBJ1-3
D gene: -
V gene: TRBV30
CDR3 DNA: TGTGCCTGGATTATCACGGGACATCTCTCTGGAAACACCATATATTTT
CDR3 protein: CAWIITGHLSGNTIYF

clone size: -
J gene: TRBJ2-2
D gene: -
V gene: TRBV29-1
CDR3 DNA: TGCAGCGCCGACAGCACCGGGGAGCTGTTTTTT
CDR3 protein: CSADSTGELFF

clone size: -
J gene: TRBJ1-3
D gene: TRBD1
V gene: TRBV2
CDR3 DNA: TGTGCCAGCAGTGATTGGACAGGGCCTGGAAACACCATATATTTT
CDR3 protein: CASSDWTGPGNTIYF

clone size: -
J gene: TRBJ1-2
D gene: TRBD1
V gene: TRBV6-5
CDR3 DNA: TGTGCCAGCAGTTACTCGACAGGGGGGAACTATGGCTACACCTTC
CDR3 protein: CASSYSTGGNYGYTF

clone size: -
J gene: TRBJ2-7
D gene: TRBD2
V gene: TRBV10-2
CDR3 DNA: TGCGCCAGCAGTGAGCCCGGGACTAGCTACGAGCAGTACTTC
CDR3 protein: CASSEPGTSYEQYF

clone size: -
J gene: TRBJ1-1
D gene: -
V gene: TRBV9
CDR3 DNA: TGTGCCAGCAGCGGGGGCTTGAACACTGAAGCTTTCTTT
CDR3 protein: CASSGGLNTEAFF

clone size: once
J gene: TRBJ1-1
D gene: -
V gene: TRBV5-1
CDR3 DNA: TGCGCCAGCAGCTTGCTGGGGGCGCGGGGAGAAGCTTTCTTT
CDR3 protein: CASSLLGARGEAFF

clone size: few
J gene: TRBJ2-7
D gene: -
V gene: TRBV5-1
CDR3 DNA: TGCGCCAGCAGCTTGGCCGGCCCCAACTACGAGCAGTACTTC
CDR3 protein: CASSLAGPNYEQYF

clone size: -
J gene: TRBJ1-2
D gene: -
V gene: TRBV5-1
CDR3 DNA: TGCGCCAGCAGCTTGGAAGGTTTCACTAACTATGGCTACACCTTC
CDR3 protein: CASSLEGFTNYGYTF

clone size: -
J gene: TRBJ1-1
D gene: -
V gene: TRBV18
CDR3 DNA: TGTGCCAGCTCCCGGGACATGAACACTGAAGCTTTCTTT
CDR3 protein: CASSRDMNTEAFF

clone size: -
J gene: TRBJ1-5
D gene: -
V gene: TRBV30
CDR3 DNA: TGTGCCTGGAGTGAGCAGGCTGGTAATCAGCCCCAGCATTTT
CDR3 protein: CAWSEQAGNQPQHF

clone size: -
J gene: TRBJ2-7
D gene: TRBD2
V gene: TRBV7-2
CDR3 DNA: TGTGCCAGCAGCCCCTCTAGCGGACTTAACGAGCAGTACTTC
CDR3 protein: CASSPSSGLNEQYF

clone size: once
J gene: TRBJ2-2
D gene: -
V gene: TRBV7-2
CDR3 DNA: TGTGCCAGCAGCGCCCCAGGCCAGGGAAACACCGGGGAGCTGTTTTTT
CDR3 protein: CASSAPGQGNTGELFF

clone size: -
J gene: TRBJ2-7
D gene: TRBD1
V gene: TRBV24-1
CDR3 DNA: TGTGCCACCAGTGATTCATTCCGGGACAGTCACGAGCAGTACTTC
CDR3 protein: CATSDSFRDSHEQYF

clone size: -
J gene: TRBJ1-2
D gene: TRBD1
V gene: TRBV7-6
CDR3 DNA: TGTGCCAGCAGCTTAGCGCAACAGGGGGCTGGGGTCTATGGCTACACCTTC
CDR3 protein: CASSLAQQGAGVYGYTF

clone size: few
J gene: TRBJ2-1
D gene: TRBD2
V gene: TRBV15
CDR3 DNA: TGTGCCACCAGCAGTGGACTAGCGGGTTACAATGAGCAGTTCTTC
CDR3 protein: CATSSGLAGYNEQFF

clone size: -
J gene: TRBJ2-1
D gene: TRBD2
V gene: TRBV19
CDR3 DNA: TGTGCCAGTAGGAGTACTAGCGGGCCTTACAATGAGCAGTTCTTC
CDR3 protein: CASRSTSGPYNEQFF

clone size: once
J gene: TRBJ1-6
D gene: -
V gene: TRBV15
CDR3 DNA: TGTGCCACCAGCAGAGAGCAGGGGAGGGCACCCCTCCACTTT
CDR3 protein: CATSREQGRAPLHF

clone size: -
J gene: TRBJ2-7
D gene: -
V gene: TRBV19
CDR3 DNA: TGTGCCAGTAGTATATGGCGGGACTCCTACGAGCAGTACTTC
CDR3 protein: CASSIWRDSYEQYF

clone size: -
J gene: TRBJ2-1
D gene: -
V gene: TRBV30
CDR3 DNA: TGTGCCTGGAGTATTGTGAGTGAGCAGTTCTTC
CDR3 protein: CAWSIVSEQFF

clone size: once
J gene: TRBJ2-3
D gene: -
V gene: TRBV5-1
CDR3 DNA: TGCGCCAGCAGAACAAGGGTGACCACAGATACGCAGTATTTT
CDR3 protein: CASRTRVTTDTQYF

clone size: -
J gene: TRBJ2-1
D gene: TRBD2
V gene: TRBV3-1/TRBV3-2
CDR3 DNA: TGTGCCAGCAGTCTGACTAGCGGAAGCTCCTACAATGAGCAGTTCTTC
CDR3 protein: CASSLTSGSSYNEQFF

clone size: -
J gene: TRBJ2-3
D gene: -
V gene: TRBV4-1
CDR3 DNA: TGCGCCAGCAGCCAACGGACAGCACCTACTAGCACAGATACGCAGTATTTT
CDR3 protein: CASSQRTAPTSTDTQYF

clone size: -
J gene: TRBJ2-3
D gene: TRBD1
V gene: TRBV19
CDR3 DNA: TGTGCCAGTAGTTCATTGGGACAGGGGGAGGATACGCAGTATTTT
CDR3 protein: CASSSLGQGEDTQYF

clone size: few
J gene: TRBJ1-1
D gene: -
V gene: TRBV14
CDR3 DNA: TGTGCCAGCAGCCAAGGGTCCGGGAACACTGAAGCTTTCTTT
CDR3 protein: CASSQGSGNTEAFF

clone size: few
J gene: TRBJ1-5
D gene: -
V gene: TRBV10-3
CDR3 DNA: TGTGCCATCAGTGAGTCGGTATCAGGTGGGCCCCAGCATTTT
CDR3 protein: CAISESVSGGPQHF

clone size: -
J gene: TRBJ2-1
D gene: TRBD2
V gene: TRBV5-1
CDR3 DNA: TGCGCCAGCAGCTTGGAAGGGACTAGCAGGAGATCTGAGCAGTTCTTC
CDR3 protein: CASSLEGTSRRSEQFF

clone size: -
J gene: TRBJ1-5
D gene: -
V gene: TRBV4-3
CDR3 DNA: TGCGCCAGCAGCCAAATAAGTACTCCTCCCCACCAGCCCAATCAGCCCCAGCATTTT
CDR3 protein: CASSQISTPPHQPNQPQHF

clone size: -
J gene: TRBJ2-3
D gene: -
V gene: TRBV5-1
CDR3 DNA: TGCGCCAGCAGCTTGCCCCACACAGATACGCAGTATTTT
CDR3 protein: CASSLPHTDTQYF

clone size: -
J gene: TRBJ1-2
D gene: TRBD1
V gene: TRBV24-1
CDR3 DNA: TGTGCCACCAGTGATTCCTTACAGGGGGCGCCCGGCTACACCTTC
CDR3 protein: CATSDSLQGAPGYTF

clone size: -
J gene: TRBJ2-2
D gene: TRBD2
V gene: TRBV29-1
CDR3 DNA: TGCAGCGTTCCAGGACTAGCGGGAGTATTAGGGGAGCTGTTTTTT
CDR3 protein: CSVPGLAGVLGELFF

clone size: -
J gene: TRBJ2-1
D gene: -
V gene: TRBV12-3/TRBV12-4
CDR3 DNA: TGTGCCAGCAGCCGGGGTTCTCACAATGAGCAGTTCTTC
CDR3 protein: CASSRGSHNEQFF